A single sample is the source of the 9 T cell receptor beta chains below, sequenced in a study of Graves' ophthalmopathy and Graves' hyperthyroidism. The sequenced template was RNA, covering the TCR beta CDR3 region. HTBI primers served in a first-round RT-PCR, which a second-round multiplex PCR followed. Each CDR3 protein is one row after TCRdb ran MiXCR on the multiplex PCR reads. The sample has 740,000 or so distinct CDR3 sequences, 40% seen once. Specimen: peripheral blood. These receptors were obtained from an adult man with Graves' ophthalmopathy.

As for this clonotype: Possible read error: a much larger clone is one base away. The conserved final phenylalanine or tryptophan is absent from the CDR3, which likely points to a read error. The chain recombines TRBV29-1 with TRBJ2-5; 11 nucleotides match TRBD2. Germline CDR1 reads SQVTM; CDR2 reads ANQGSEA. This CDR3 has 15 residues. The CDR3 here is CRLPGLAGYQETQYL. DNA of the CDR3: TGCAGACTACCAGGACTAGCGGGCTACCAAGAGACCCAGTACCTC.

A remark on this clonotype: At one end, the junction sequence differs from germline, possibly due to a read error. This chain joins TRBV9 and TRBJ2-5; D is unresolved. CDR3 size: 12 residues. Per germline, CDR1 SGDLS and CDR2 YYNGEE. The CDR3 loop is CVSSSFGETQYF. CDR3 coding DNA: TGTGTCAGCAGCTCCTTCGGTGAGACCCAGTACTTC.

The table lists this clonotype with a few counts. The rearrangement uses TRBV19 and TRBJ1-5; D not resolved. This CDR3 contains 14 residues. The V and J ends lost 6 bases and 1 base respectively, with 10 bases between them. The V gene's germline CDR1 is LNHDA and CDR2 SQIVND (reference sequence). The CDR3 protein is CASRTDRSNQPQHF. The CDR3 bases are TGTGCCAGTAGGACGGACCGGAGCAATCAGCCCCAGCATTTT.

There are many counts of this clonotype. The DNA of the CDR3 is TGCAGCGTTAAGCCCGCAGGGATCCAAGAGACCCAGTACTTC. This encodes CSVKPAGIQETQYF. This chain joins TRBV29-1 and TRBJ2-5; a weak D match, TRBD1 (5 bases). The CDR3 contains 14 residues. The ends were cut back, 5 bases at V and 1 base at J, with 14 bases in the middle. Looked up from germline, CDR1 is SQVTM and CDR2 is ANQGSEA.

CDR3 sequence reads: CASSDGLRNFSNQPQHF. The CDR3 DNA sequence: TGTGCCAGCAGTGATGGTCTCAGAAATTTTAGCAATCAGCCCCAGCATTTT. The chain is built from TRBV2 and TRBJ1-5, with D uncertain. Germline V CDR1 and CDR2: SNHLY, FYNNEI. V dropped 3 bases and J dropped 0 bases, with 15 bases sitting between them. CDR3 size: 17 residues.

Note on this clonotype: A read error is possible here, since a much larger clone lies one base away. The rearrangement links TRBV29-1 to TRBJ2-5; the D gene is possibly TRBD2 (5 bases). Germline V gene data show CDR1 as SQVTM and CDR2 as ANQGSEA. This CDR3 spans 13 amino acids. In DNA, the CDR3 is TGCAGCGTTGAAGAACTAGTTGGGGAGACCCGGTACTTC. Protein product: CSVEELVGETRYF.

The chain recombines TRBV19 with TRBJ2-6; D unclear. Looked up from germline, CDR1 is LNHDA and CDR2 is SQIVND (reference sequence). V gave up 3 bases and J gave up 2 bases, with 8 bases separating them. The CDR3 length is 15 residues. CDR3 nucleotides: TGTGCCAGTAGTATGGCGGCGGCTGGGGCCAACGTCCTGACTTTC. Protein sequence: CASSMAAAGANVLTF. Combining the CDR3 with reference TRBV19 and TRBJ2-6 gives the whole variable domain DGGITQSPKYLFRKEGQNVTLSCEQNLNHDAMYWYRQDPGQGLRLIYYSQIVNDFQKGDIAEGYSVSREKKESFPLTVTSAQKNPTAFYLCASSMAAAGANVLTFGAGSRLTVL.

This clonotype was recorded at least ten times. The V and J genes are TRBV25-1 and TRBJ1-2; a weak D match, TRBD1 (5 bases). The CDR3 runs 12 residues. The V end was cut by 3 bases, the J end by 4 bases, with 6 bases between. Per germline, CDR1 MGHDK and CDR2 SYGVNS. CDR3 protein: CASSEQGYGYTF. The CDR3 DNA reads TGTGCCAGCAGTGAGCAGGGCTATGGCTACACCTTC.

This clonotype appeared many times. J is TRBJ1-6 and V is TRBV7-9; D is perhaps TRBD1 (5 bases). From germline, CDR1 is SEHNR and CDR2 FQNEAQ (reference sequence). V was pared by 5 bases and J by 7 bases, with 15 bases between. The CDR3 is 15 residues long. The CDR3 sequence: CASSAPRDLNSPLHF. The CDR3 region has the DNA TGTGCCAGCAGCGCCCCGAGGGACCTGAATTCACCCCTCCACTTT.